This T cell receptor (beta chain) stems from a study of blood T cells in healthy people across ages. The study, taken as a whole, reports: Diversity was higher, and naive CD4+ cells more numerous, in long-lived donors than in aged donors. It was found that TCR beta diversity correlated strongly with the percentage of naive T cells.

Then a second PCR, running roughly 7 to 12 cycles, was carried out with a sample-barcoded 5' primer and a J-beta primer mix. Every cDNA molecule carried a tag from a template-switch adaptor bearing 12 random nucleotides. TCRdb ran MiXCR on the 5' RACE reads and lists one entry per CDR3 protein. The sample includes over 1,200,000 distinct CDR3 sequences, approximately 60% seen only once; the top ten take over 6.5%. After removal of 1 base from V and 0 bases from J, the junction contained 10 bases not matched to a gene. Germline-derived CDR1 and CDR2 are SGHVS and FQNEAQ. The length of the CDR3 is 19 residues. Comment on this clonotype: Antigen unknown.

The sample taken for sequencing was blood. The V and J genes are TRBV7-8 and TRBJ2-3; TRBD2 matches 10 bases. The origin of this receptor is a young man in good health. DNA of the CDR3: TGTGCCAGCAGCTTAGGGGTAGGAACTAGCGGGATCAGCACAGATACGCAGTATTTT. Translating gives CASSLGVGTSGISTDTQYF. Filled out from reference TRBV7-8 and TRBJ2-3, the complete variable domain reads GAGVSQSPRYKVAKRGQDVALRCDPISGHVSLFWYQQALGQGPEFLTYFQNEAQLDKSGLPSDRFFAERPEGSVSTLKIQRTQQEDSAVYLCASSLGVGTSGISTDTQYFGPGTRLTVL.